This entry features one TCR beta chain sequence. The data stem from a study of blood T cell repertoires in COVID-19. Study overall: The origin of the acute and convalescent COVID-19 samples was the United States, Italy and Spain. PBMCs, B-cell-depleted T cells, or T cells were the source of the cDNA or gDNA that made up the material.

Assay used: immunoSEQ multiplex PCR; TCRdb lists only in-frame clones, some missing. The sample consists of 150,000 to 200,000 clones, more than 80% of them appearing once. The V gene end was trimmed by 4 bases and the J gene end by 4 bases; junction bases not matched to a gene: 4. CDR3 length: 14 residues. CDR1 is MDHEN and CDR2 is SYDVKM in the germline V gene. Sequences were obtained from peripheral blood. V gene TRBV28 combines with J gene TRBJ2-1; 7 nucleotides align to TRBD2. The sequence was collected from a woman in her fifties or sixties with acute or convalescent COVID-19. In DNA form, the CDR3 reads TGTGCCAGCAGTTACCCTAGCGGATACAATGAGCAGTTCTTC. Protein sequence: CASSYPSGYNEQFF. The whole variable domain, filled in from reference TRBV28 and TRBJ2-1, reads DVKVTQSSRYLVKRTGEKVFLECVQDMDHENMFWYRQDPGLGLRLIYFSYDVKMKEKGDIPEGYSVSREKKERFSLILESASTNQTSMYLCASSYPSGYNEQFFGPGTRLTVL.